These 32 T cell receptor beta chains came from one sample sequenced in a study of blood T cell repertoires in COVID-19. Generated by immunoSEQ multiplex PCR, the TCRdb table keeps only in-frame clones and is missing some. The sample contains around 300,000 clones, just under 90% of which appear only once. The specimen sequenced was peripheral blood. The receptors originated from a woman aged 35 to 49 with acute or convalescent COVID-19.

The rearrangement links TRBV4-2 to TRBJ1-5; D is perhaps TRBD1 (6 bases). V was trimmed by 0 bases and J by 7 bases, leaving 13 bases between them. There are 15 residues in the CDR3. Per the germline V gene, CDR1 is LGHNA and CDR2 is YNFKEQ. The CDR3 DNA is TGTGCCAGCAGCCAAGACGGCCAGGGGACCCAGCCCCAGCATTTT. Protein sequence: CASSQDGQGTQPQHF.

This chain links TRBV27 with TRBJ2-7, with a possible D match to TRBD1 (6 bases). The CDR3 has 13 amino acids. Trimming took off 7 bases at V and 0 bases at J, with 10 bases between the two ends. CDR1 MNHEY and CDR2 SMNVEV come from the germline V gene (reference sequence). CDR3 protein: CASKKQGSYEQYV. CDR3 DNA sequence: TGTGCCAGCAAAAAACAGGGCTCCTACGAGCAGTACGTC.

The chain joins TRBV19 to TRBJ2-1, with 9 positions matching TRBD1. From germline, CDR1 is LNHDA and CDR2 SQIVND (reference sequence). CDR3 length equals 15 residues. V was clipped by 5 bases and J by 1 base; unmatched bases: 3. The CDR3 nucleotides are TGTGCCAGTAGTCTGACAGGGGGTTCCTACAATGAGCAGTTCTTC. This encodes CASSLTGGSYNEQFF.

In DNA, the CDR3 is TGTGCCAGCAGACGGGGGAACGAGCAGTACGTC. Encoded protein: CASRRGNEQYV. This sequence joins TRBV6-5 and TRBJ2-7; maybe TRBD2 (6 bases). Per germline, CDR1 MNHEY and CDR2 SVGAGI. The ends were cut back, 6 bases at V and 5 bases at J, with 8 bases in the middle. The CDR3 consists of 11 residues.

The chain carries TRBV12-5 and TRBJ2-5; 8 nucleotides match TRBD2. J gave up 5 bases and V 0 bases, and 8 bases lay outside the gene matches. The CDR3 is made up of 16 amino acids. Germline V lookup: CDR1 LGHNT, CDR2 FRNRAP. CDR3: CASGLVAGGLRETQYF. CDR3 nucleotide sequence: TGTGCTAGTGGTTTGGTGGCGGGGGGCCTCCGTGAGACCCAGTACTTC. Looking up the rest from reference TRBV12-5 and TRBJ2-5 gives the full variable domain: DARVTQTPRHKVTEMGQEVTMRCQPILGHNTVFWYRQTMMQGLELLAYFRNRAPLDDSGMPKDRFSAEMPDATLATLKIQPSEPRDSAVYFCASGLVAGGLRETQYFGPGTRLLVL.

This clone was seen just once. The CDR3 bases are TGTGCCAGCAGCTACGAGGGCTGGAAGCAGTTCTTC. It translates to CASSYEGWKQFF. The gene calls are TRBV3-1 (or the pseudogene TRBV3-2) and TRBJ2-1, with D possibly matching TRBD2 (5 bases). CDR3 size: 12 residues. Trimming removed 5 bases from V and 11 bases from J, with 13 bases in between. Germline assignment: CDR1 LGHDT and CDR2 YNNKEL (reference sequence).

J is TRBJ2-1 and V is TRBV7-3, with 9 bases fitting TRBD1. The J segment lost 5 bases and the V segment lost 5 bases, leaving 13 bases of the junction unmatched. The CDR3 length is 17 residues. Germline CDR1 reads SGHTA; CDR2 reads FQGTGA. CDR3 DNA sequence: TGTGCCAGCAGCCGGCGGGGGAGGGACAGGGTAGACAATGAGCAGTTCTTC. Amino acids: CASSRRGRDRVDNEQFF. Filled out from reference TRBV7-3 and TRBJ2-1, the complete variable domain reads GAGVSQTPSNKVTEKGKYVELRCDPISGHTALYWYRQSLGQGPEFLIYFQGTGAADDSGLPNDRFFAVRPEGSVSTLKIQRTERGDSAVYLCASSRRGRDRVDNEQFFGPGTRLTVL.

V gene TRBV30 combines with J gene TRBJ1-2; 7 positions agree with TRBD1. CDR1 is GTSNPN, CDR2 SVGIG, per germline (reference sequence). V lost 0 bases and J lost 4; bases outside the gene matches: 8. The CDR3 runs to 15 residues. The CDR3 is CAWSVYRDSVYGYTF. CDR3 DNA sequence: TGTGCCTGGAGTGTTTACCGGGACAGCGTCTATGGCTACACCTTC.

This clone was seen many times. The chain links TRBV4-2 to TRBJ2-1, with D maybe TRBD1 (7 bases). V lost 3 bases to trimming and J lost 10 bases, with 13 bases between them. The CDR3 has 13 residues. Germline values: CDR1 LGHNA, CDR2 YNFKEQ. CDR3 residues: CASSQEGAGEQFF. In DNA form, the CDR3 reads TGTGCCAGCAGCCAGGAGGGGGCGGGGGAGCAGTTCTTC.

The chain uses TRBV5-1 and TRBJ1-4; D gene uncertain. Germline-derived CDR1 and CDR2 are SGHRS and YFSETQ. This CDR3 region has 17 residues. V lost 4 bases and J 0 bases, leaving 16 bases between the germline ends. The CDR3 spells CASSRRSLTSTNEKLFF. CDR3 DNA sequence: TGCGCCAGCAGCCGACGGAGCCTCACATCAACTAATGAAAAACTGTTTTTT.

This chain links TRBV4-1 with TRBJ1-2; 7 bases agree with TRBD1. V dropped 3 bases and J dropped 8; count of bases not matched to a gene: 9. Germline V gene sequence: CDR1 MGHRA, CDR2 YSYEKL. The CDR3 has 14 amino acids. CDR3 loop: CASSHGQADGGYTF. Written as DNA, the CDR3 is TGCGCCAGCAGCCACGGACAGGCCGACGGGGGCTACACCTTC.

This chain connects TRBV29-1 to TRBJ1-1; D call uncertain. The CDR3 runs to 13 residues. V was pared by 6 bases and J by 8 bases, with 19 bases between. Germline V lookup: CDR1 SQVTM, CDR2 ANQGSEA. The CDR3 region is CSVAPMNHPEAFF. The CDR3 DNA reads TGCAGCGTAGCCCCAATGAACCACCCCGAAGCTTTCTTT.

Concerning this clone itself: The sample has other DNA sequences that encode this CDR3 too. The CDR3 DNA follows: TGTGCCAGCAGTGATACCGGACAGGCACTCTATGGCTACACCTTC. Amino acid sequence: CASSDTGQALYGYTF. This chain links TRBV6-4 with TRBJ1-2; 7 bases fit TRBD1. J lost 4 bases, V lost 3 bases, and 8 bases had no gene match. Looked up from germline, CDR1 is MRHNA and CDR2 is SNTAGT. The CDR3 loop spans 15 amino acids.

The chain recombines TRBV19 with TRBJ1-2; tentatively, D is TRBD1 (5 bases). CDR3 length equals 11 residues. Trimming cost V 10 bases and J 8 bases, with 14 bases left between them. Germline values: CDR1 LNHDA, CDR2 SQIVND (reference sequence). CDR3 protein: CATTGGRGYTF. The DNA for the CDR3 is TGTGCCACAACCGGGGGTCGGGGCTACACCTTC. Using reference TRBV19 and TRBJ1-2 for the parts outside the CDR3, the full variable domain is DGGITQSPKYLFRKEGQNVTLSCEQNLNHDAMYWYRQDPGQGLRLIYYSQIVNDFQKGDIAEGYSVSREKKESFPLTVTSAQKNPTAFYLCATTGGRGYTFGSGTRLTVV.

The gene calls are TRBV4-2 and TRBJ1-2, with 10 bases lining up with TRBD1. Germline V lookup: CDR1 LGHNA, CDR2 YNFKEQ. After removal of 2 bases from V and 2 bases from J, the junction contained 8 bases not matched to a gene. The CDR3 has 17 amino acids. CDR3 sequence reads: CASSQSRQGAQNYGYTF. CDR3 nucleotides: TGTGCCAGCAGCCAATCCCGACAGGGGGCGCAGAACTATGGCTACACCTTC.

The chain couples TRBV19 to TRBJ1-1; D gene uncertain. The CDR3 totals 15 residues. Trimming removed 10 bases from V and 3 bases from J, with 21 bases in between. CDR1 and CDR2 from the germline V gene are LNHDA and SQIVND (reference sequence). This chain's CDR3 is CATFPGGLVDTEAFF. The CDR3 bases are TGTGCCACTTTCCCGGGAGGGCTGGTGGACACTGAAGCTTTCTTT. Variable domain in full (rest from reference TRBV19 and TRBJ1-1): DGGITQSPKYLFRKEGQNVTLSCEQNLNHDAMYWYRQDPGQGLRLIYYSQIVNDFQKGDIAEGYSVSREKKESFPLTVTSAQKNPTAFYLCATFPGGLVDTEAFFGQGTRLTVV.

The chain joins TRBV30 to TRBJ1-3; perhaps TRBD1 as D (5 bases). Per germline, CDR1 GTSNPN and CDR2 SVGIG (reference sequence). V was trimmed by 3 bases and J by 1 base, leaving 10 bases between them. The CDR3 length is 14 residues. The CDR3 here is CAWRRSGSGNTIYF. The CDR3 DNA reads TGTGCCTGGAGGAGGTCAGGGTCTGGAAACACCATATATTTT.

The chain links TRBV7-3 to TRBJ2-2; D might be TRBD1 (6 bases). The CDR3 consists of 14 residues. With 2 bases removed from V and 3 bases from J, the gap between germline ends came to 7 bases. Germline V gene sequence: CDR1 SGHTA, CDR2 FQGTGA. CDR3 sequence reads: CASSLYRDTGELFF. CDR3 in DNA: TGTGCCAGCAGCTTATACAGGGACACCGGGGAGCTGTTTTTT.

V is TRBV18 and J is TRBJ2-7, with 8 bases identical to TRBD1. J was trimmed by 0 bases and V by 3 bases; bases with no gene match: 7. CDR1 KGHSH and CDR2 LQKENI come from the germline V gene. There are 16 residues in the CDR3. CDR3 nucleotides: TGTGCCAGCTCACCGCGAGGACAGGGTGACTCCTACGAGCAGTACGTC. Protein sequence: CASSPRGQGDSYEQYV.

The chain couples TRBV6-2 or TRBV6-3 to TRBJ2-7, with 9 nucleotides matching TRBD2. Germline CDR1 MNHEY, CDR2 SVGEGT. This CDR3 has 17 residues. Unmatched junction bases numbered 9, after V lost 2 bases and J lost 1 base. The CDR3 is CASSYPTSGRRSYEQYV. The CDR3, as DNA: TGTGCCAGCAGTTACCCCACTAGCGGGCGGCGTTCCTACGAGCAGTACGTC.

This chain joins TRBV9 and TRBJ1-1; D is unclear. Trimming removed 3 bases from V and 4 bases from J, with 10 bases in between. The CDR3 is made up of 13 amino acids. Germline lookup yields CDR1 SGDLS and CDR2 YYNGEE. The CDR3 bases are TGTGCCAGCAGCGCCCCTTGGAGCACTGAAGCTTTCTTT. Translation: CASSAPWSTEAFF.

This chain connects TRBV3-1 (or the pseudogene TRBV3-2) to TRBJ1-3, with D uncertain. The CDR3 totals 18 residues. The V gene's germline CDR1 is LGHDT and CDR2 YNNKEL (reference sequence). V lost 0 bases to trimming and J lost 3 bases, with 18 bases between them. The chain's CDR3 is CASSQDALFSGSGNTIYF. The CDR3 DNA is TGTGCCAGCAGCCAAGATGCGCTCTTCTCGGGGAGTGGAAACACCATATATTTT.

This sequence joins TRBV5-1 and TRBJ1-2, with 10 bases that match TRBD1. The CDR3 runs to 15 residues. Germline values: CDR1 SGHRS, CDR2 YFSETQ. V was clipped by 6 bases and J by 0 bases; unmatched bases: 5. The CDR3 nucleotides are TGCGCCAGCAACGAAGGGACAGGGGCTAACTATGGCTACACCTTC. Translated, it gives CASNEGTGANYGYTF.

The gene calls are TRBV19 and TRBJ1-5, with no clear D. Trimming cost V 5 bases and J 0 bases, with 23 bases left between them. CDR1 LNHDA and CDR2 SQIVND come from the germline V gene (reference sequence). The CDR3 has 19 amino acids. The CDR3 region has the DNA TGTGCCAGTAGTTCATCGCCACCCTACCAGGACTATAGCAATCAGCCCCAGCATTTT. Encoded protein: CASSSSPPYQDYSNQPQHF.

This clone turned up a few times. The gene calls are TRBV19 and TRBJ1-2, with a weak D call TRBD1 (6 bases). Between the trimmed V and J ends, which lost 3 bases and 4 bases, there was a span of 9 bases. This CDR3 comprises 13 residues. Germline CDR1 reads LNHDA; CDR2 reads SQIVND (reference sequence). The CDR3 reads CASSMGARYGYTF. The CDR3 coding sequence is TGTGCCAGTAGTATGGGGGCCCGCTATGGCTACACCTTC.

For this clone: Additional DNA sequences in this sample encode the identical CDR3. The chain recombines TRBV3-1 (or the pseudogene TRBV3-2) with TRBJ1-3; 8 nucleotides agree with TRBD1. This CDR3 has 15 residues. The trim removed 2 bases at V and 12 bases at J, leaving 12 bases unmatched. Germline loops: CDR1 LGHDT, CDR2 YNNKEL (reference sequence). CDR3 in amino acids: CASSQSPGQDSIIYF. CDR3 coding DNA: TGTGCCAGCAGCCAATCCCCGGGACAGGATTCCATCATATATTTT.

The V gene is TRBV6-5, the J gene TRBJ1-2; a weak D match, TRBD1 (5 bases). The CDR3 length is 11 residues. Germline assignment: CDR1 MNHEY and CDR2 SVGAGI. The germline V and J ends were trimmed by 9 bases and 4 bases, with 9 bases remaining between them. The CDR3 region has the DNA TGTGCCAGGGCAGGGATCTATGGCTACACCTTC. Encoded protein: CARAGIYGYTF.

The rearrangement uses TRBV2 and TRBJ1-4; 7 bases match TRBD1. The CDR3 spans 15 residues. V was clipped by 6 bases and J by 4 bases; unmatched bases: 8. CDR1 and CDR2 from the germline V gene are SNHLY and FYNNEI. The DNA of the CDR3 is TGTGCCAGCAGAGGCCAGACAGGGTTTAATGAAAAACTGTTTTTT. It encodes CASRGQTGFNEKLFF.

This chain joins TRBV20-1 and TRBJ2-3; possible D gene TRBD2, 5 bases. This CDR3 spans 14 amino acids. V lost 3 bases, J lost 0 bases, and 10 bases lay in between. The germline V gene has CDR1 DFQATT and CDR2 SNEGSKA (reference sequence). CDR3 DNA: TGCAGTGCTAGTCCCAGCGGAAGCACAGATACGCAGTATTTT. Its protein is CSASPSGSTDTQYF.

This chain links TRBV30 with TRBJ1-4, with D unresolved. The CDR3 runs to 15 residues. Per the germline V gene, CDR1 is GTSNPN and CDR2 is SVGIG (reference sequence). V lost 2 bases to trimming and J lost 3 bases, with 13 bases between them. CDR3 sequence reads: CAWSSLGAANEKLFF. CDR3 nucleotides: TGTGCCTGGAGTAGCCTCGGAGCAGCTAATGAAAAACTGTTTTTT.

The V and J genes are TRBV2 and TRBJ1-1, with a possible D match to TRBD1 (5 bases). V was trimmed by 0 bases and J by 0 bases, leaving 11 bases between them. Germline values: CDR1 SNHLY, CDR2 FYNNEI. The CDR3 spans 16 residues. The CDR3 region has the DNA TGTGCCAGCAGTGAAGCGCAGGGACTATTGAACACTGAAGCTTTCTTT. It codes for CASSEAQGLLNTEAFF.

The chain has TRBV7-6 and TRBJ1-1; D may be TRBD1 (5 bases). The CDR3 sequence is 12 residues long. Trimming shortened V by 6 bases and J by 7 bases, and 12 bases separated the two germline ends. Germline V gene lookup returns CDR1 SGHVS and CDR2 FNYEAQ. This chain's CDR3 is CASRQGEGEAFF. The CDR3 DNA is TGTGCCAGCAGACAAGGGGAGGGTGAAGCTTTCTTT.